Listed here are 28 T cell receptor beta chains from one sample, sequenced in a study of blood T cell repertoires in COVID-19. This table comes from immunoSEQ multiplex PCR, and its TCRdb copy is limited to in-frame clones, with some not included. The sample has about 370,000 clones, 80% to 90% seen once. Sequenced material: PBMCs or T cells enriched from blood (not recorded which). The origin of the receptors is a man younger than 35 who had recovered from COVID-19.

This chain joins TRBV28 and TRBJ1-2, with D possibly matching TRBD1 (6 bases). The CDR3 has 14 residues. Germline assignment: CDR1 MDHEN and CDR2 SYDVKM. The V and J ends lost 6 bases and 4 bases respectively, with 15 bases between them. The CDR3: CASSLGTRFYGYTF. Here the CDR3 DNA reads TGTGCCAGCAGCCTCGGGACAAGATTCTATGGCTACACCTTC.

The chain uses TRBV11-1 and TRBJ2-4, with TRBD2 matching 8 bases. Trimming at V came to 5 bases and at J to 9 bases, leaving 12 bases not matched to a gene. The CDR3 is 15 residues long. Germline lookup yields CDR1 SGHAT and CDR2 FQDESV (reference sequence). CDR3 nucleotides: TGTGCCAGCAGCCGAGCGGGGGCAGGGATTGTCATTCAGTACTTC. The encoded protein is CASSRAGAGIVIQYF. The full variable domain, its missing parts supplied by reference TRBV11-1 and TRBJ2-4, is EAEVAQSPRYKITEKSQAVAFWCDPISGHATLYWYRQILGQGPELLVQFQDESVVDDSQLPKDRFSAERLKGVDSTLKIQPAELGDSAMYLCASSRAGAGIVIQYFGAGTRLSVL.

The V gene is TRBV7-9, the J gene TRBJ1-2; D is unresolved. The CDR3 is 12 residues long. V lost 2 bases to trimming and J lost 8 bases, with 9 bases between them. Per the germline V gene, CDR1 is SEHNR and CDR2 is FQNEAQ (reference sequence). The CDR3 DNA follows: TGTGCCAGCAGCTTATATGCCGGGGGCTACACCTTC. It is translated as CASSLYAGGYTF.

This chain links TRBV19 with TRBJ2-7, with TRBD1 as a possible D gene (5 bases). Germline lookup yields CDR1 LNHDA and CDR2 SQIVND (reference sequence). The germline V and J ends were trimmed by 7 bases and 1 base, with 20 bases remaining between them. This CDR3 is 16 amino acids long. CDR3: CASISQEGARSYEQYF. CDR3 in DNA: TGTGCCAGTATCTCTCAAGAAGGGGCCCGGTCCTACGAGCAGTACTTC.

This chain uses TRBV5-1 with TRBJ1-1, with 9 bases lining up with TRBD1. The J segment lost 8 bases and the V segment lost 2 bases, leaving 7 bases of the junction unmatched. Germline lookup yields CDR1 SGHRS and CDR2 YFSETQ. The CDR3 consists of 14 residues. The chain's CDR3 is CASSLAGTGIEAFF. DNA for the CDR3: TGCGCCAGCAGCTTAGCTGGGACAGGGATAGAAGCTTTCTTT.

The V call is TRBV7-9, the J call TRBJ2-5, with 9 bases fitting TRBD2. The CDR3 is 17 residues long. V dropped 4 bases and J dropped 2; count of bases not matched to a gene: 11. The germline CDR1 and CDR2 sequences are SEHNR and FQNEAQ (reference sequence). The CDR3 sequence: CASSSRPGAGGQETQYF. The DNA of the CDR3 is TGTGCCAGCAGCTCCCGCCCAGGGGCGGGAGGGCAAGAGACCCAGTACTTC. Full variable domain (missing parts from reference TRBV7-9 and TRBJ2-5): DTGVSQNPRHKITKRGQNVTFRCDPISEHNRLYWYRQTLGQGPEFLTYFQNEAQLEKSRLLSDRFSAERPKGSFSTLEIQRTEQGDSAMYLCASSSRPGAGGQETQYFGPGTRLLVL.

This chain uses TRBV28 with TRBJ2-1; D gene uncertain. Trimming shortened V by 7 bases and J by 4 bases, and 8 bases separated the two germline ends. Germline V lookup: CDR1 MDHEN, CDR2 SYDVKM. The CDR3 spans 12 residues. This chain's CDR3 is CASTVNYNEQFF. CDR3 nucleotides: TGTGCCAGCACCGTTAATTACAATGAGCAGTTCTTC.

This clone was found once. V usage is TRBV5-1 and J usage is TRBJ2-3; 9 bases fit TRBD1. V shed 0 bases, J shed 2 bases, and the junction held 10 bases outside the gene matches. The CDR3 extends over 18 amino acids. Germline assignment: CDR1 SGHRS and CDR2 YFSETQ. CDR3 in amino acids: CASSLATGGAGSTDTQYF. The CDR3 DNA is TGCGCCAGCAGCTTGGCCACAGGGGGCGCTGGGTCCACAGATACGCAGTATTTT.

DNA for the CDR3: TGCGCCAGCAGCACGTCTAGCGGGGCTAGCACAGATACGCAGTATTTT. Protein: CASSTSSGASTDTQYF. The chain is built from TRBV5-1 and TRBJ2-3; 9 positions match TRBD2. The J segment lost 0 bases and the V segment lost 4 bases, leaving 6 bases of the junction unmatched. In germline, CDR1 is SGHRS, CDR2 YFSETQ. The CDR3 has 16 amino acids.

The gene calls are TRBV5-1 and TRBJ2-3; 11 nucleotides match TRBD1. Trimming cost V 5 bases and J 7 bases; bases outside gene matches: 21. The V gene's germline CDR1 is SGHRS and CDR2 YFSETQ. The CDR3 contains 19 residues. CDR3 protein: CASRSITLGQGAKKNTQYF. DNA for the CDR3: TGCGCCAGCAGATCAATCACATTAGGACAGGGGGCGAAGAAGAATACGCAGTATTTT.

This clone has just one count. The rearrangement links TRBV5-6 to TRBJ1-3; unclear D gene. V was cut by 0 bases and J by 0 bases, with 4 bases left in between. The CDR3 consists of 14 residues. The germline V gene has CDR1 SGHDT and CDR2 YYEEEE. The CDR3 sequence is CASSLDNSGNTIYF. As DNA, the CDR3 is TGTGCCAGCAGCTTGGACAACTCTGGAAACACCATATATTTT.

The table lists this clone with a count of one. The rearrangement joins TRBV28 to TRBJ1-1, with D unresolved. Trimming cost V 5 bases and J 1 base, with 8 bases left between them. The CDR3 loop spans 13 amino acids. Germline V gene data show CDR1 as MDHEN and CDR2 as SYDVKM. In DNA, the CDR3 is TGTGCCAGCAGTATACTCCAGAACACTGAAGCTTTCTTT. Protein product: CASSILQNTEAFF.

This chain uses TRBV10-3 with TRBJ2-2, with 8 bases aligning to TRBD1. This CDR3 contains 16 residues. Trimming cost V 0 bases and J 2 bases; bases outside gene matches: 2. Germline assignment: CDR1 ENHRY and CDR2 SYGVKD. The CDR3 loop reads CAISESGQVNTGELFF. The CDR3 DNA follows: TGTGCCATCAGTGAGTCGGGACAGGTTAACACCGGGGAGCTGTTTTTT.

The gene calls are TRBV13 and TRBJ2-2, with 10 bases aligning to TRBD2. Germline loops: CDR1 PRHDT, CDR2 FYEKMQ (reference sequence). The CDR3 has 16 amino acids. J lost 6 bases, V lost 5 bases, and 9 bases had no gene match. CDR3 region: CASSARLAGGPGELFF. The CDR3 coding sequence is TGTGCCAGCAGCGCCAGACTAGCGGGCGGACCCGGGGAGCTGTTTTTT.

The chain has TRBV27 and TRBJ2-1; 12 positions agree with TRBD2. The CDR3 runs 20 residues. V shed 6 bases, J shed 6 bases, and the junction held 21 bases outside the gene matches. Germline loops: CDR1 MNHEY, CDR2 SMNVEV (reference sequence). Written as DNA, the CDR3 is TGTGCCAGCAGGCTCTTCGGGGTGTCGACTAGCGGGAGATCGGGCAATGAGCAGTTCTTC. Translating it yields CASRLFGVSTSGRSGNEQFF.

The CDR3: CASRRAGGYEQYF. In nucleotides, the CDR3 is TGTGCCAGCAGACGAGCGGGGGGCTACGAGCAGTACTTC. V gene TRBV7-8 combines with J gene TRBJ2-7; 9 bases map to TRBD2. The CDR3 contains 13 residues. The V gene's germline CDR1 is SGHVS and CDR2 FQNEAQ. Germline trimming cut 6 bases from V and 3 bases from J; bases unmatched to any gene: 3.

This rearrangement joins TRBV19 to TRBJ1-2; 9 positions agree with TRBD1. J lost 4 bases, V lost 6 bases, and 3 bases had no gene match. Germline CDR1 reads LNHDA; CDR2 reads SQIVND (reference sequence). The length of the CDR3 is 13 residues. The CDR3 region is CASRGDRAYGYTF. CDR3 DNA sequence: TGTGCCAGTAGAGGGGACAGGGCCTATGGCTACACCTTC.

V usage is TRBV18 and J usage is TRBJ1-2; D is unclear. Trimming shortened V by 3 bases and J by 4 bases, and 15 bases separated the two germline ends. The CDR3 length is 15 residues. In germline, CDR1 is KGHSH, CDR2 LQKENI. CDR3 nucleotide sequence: TGTGCCAGCTCACCCCGGGGAGGGAGAAGCTATGGCTACACCTTC. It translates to CASSPRGGRSYGYTF.

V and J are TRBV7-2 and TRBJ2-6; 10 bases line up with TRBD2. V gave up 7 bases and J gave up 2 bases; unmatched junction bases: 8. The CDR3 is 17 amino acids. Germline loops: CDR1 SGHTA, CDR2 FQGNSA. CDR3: CASIVSGGLTGANVLTF. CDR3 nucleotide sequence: TGTGCCAGCATCGTTAGCGGGGGGCTGACTGGGGCCAACGTCCTGACTTTC.

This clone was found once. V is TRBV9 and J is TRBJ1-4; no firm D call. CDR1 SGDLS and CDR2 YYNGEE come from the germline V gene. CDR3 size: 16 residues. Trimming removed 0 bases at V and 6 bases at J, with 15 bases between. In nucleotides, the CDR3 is TGTGCCAGCAGCGTAGCTCCGCGGTCAGCCCATGAAAAACTGTTTTTT. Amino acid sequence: CASSVAPRSAHEKLFF.

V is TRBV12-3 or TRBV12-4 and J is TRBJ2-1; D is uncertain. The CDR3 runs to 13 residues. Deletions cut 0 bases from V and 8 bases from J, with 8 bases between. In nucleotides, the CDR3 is TGTGCCAGCAGTTTAGCGCGGTTTCATGAGCAGTTCTTC. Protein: CASSLARFHEQFF.

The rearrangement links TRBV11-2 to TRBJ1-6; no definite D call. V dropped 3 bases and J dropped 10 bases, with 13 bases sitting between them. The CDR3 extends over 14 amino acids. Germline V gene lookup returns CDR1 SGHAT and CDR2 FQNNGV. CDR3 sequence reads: CASSFVALRSPLHF. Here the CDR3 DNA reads TGTGCCAGCAGCTTCGTTGCGTTGAGATCACCCCTCCACTTT.

This CDR3 is CASSLRGGAGSPLHF. DNA for the CDR3: TGTGCCAGCAGCTTAAGGGGGGGCGCAGGTTCACCCCTCCACTTT. V gene TRBV11-2 combines with J gene TRBJ1-6; weak D call: TRBD1 (6 bases). V gave up 2 bases and J gave up 9 bases, with 14 bases separating them. The CDR3 contains 15 residues. Germline V gene sequence: CDR1 SGHAT, CDR2 FQNNGV.

The CDR3 nucleotides are TGTGCCAGCAGCCCCTCCGGGGGGAAGGATCAGCCCCAGCATTTT. Translating it yields CASSPSGGKDQPQHF. The chain carries TRBV9 and TRBJ1-5; weak D call: TRBD1 (5 bases). The germline V gene has CDR1 SGDLS and CDR2 YYNGEE. This CDR3 region has 15 residues. Trimming pared 4 bases from V and 5 bases from J, leaving 16 bases between.

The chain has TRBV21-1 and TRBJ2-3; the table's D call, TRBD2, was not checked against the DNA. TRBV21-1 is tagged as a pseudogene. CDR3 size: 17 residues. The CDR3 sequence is CASMRLAGGARTDTQYF. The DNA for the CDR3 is TGTGCCAGCATGAGGCTAGCGGGAGGAGCCCGCACAGATACGCAGTATTTT.

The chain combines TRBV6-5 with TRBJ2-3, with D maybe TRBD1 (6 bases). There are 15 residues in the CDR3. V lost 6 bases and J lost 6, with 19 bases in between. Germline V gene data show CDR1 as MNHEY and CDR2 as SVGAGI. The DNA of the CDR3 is TGTGCCAGCAGGGGGTATGGACAGCGGACGGATACGCAGTATTTT. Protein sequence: CASRGYGQRTDTQYF.

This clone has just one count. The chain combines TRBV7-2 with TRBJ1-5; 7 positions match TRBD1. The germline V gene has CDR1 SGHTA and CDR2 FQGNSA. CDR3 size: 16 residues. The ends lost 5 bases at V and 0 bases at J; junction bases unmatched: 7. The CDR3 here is CASSLRDSYSNQPQHF. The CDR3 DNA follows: TGTGCCAGCAGCCTCCGGGACAGTTATAGCAATCAGCCCCAGCATTTT.

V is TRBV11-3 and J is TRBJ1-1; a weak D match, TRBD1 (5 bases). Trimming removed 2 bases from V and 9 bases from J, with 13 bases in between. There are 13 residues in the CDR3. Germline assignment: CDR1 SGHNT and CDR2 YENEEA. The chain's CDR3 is CASSLQGSEQAFF. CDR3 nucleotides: TGTGCCAGCAGCTTACAGGGATCGGAACAAGCTTTCTTT.